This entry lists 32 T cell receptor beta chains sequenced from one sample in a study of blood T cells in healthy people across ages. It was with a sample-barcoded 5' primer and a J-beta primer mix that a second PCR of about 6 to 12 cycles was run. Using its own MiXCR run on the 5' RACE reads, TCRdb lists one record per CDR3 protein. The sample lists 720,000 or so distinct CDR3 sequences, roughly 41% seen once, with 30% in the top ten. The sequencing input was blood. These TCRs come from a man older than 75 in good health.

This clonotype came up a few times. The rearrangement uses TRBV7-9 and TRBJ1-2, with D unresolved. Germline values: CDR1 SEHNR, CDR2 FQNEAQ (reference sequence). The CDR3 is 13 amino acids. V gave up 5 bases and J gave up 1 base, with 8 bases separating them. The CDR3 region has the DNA TGTGCCAGCAGCGACCAAATTAACTATGGCTACACCTTC. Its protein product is CASSDQINYGYTF.

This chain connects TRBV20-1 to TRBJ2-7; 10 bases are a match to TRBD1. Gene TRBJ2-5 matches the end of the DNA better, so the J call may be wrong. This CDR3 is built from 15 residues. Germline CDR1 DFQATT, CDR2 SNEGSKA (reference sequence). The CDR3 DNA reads TGCAGTGCTAGACCAGCGACAGGGGGCGTGGAGACCCAGTACTTC. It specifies CSARPATGGVETQYF.

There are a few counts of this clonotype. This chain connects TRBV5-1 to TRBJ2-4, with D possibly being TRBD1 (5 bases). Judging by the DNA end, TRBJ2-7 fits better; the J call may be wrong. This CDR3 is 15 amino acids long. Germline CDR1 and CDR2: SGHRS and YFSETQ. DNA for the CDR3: TGCGCCAGCAGCTTGGGTCAGGGAAGATTCTACGAGCAGTACTTC. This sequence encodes CASSLGQGRFYEQYF.

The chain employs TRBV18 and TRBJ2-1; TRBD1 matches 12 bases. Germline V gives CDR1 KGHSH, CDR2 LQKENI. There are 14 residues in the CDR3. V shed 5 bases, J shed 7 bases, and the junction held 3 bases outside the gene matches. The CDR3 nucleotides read TGTGCCAGCTCAACGGGACAGGGGGCAAATGAGCAGTTCTTC. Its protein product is CASSTGQGANEQFF.

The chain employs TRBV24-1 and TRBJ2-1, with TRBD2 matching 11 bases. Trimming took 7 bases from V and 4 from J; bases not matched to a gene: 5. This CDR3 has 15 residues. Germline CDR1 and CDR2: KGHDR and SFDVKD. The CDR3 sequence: CATRSGTSGYNEQFF. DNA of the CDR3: TGTGCCACCAGATCGGGGACTAGCGGTTACAATGAGCAGTTCTTC.

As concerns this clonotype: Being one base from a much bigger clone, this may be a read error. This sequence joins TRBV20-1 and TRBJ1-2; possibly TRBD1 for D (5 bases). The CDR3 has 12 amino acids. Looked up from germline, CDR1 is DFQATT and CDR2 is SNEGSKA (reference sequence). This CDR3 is CSAAGISYDYTF. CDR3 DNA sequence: TGCAGTGCCGCAGGGATCAGCTATGACTACACCTTC.

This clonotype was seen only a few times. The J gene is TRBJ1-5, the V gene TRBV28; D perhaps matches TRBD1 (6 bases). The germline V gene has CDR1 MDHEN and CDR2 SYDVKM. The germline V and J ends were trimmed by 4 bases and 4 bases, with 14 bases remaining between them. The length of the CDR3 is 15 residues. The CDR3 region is CASSSAGDLNQPQHF. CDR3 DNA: TGTGCCAGCAGTTCTGCAGGGGACTTAAATCAGCCCCAGCATTTT.

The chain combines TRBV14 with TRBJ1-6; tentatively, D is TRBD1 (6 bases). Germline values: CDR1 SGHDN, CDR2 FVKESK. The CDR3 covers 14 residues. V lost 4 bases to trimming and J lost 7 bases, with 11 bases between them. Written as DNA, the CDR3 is TGTGCCAGCAGCCGGGACATTGGGAATTCACCCCTCCACTTT. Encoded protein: CASSRDIGNSPLHF. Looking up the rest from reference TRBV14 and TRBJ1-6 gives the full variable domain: EAGVTQFPSHSVIEKGQTVTLRCDPISGHDNLYWYRRVMGKEIKFLLHFVKESKQDESGMPNNRFLAERTGGTYSTLKVQPAELEDSGVYFCASSRDIGNSPLHFGNGTRLTVT.

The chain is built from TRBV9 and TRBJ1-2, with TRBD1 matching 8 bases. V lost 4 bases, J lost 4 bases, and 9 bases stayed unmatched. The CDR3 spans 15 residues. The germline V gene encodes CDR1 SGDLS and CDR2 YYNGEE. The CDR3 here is CASSPRPGGAYGYTF. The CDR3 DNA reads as TGTGCCAGCAGCCCGAGACCAGGGGGCGCCTATGGCTACACCTTC.

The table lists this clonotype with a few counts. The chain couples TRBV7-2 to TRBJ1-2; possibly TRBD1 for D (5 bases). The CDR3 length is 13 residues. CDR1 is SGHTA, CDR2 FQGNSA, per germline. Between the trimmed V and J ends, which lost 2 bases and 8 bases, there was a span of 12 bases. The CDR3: CASSLSGGKGYTF. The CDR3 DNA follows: TGTGCCAGCAGCTTAAGCGGGGGGAAGGGCTACACCTTC. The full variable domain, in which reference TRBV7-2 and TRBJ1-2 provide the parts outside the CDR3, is GAGVSQSPSNKVTEKGKDVELRCDPISGHTALYWYRQSLGQGLEFLIYFQGNSAPDKSGLPSDRFSAERTGGSVSTLTIQRTQQEDSAVYLCASSLSGGKGYTFGSGTRLTVV.

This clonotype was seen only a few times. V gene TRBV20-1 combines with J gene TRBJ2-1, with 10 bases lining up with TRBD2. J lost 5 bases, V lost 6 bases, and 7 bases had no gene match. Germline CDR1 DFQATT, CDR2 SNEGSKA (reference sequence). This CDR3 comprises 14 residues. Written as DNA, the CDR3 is TGCAGTGCCCCGCTAGCGGGAGTAGACAATGAGCAGTTCTTC. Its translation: CSAPLAGVDNEQFF.

CDR3 region: CASSPSSSGGGETQYF. DNA of the CDR3: TGTGCCAGCAGCCCGTCGTCGTCAGGCGGCGGAGAGACCCAGTACTTC. The chain combines TRBV9 with TRBJ2-5; D is unresolved. The CDR3 spans 16 residues. CDR1 is SGDLS, CDR2 YYNGEE, per germline. V was cut by 4 bases and J by 4 bases, with 20 bases left in between.

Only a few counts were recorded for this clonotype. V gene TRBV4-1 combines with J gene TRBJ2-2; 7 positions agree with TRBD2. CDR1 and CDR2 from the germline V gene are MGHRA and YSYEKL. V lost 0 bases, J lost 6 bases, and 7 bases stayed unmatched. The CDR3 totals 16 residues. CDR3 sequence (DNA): TGCGCCAGCAGCCAAGAGGGGGGGATTAAGGCCGGGGAGCTGTTTTTT. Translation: CASSQEGGIKAGELFF.

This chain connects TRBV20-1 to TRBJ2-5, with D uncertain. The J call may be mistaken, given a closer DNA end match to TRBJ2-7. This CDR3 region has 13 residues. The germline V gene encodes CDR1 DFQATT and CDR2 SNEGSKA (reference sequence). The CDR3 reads CSADPLRWYEQYF. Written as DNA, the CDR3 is TGCAGTGCCGATCCCCTCCGGTGGTACGAGCAGTACTTC.

The CDR3 sequence: CASGTEAYSDTQYF. The CDR3 DNA sequence: TGTGCCAGCGGGACGGAGGCCTATTCAGATACGCAGTATTTT. The V call is TRBV7-2, the J call TRBJ2-3; D might be TRBD1 or TRBD2, each matching 5 bases. The V end was cut by 8 bases, the J end by 4 bases, with 16 bases between. This CDR3 spans 14 amino acids. Looked up from germline, CDR1 is SGHTA and CDR2 is FQGNSA. The full variable domain, its missing parts supplied by reference TRBV7-2 and TRBJ2-3, is GAGVSQSPSNKVTEKGKDVELRCDPISGHTALYWYRQSLGQGLEFLIYFQGNSAPDKSGLPSDRFSAERTGGSVSTLTIQRTQQEDSAVYLCASGTEAYSDTQYFGPGTRLTVL.

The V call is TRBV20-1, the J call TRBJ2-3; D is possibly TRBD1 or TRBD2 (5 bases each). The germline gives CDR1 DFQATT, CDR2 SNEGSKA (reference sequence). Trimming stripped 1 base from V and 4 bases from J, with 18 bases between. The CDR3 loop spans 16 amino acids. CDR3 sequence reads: CSARGRLGVESDTQYF. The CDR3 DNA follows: TGCAGTGCTAGAGGACGCTTGGGGGTTGAGTCAGATACGCAGTATTTT.

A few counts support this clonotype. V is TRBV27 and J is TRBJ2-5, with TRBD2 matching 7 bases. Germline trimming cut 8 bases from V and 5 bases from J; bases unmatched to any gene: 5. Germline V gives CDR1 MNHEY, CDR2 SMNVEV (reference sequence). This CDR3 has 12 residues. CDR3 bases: TGTGCCAGCTGGACTAGACCCGAGACCCAGTACTTC. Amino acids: CASWTRPETQYF.

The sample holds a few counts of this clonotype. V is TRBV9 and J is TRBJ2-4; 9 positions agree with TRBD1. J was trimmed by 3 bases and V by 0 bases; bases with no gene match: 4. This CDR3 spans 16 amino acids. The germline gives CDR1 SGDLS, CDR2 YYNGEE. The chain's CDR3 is CASSVGTGVDKNIQYF. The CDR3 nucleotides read TGTGCCAGCAGCGTAGGGACAGGGGTAGACAAAAACATTCAGTACTTC.

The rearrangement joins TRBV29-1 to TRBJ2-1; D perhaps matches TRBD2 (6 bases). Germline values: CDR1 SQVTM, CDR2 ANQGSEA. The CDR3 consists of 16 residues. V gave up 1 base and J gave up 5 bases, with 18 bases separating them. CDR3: CSVEASGAGWDNEQFF. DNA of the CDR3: TGCAGCGTTGAAGCATCCGGGGCGGGATGGGACAATGAGCAGTTCTTC.

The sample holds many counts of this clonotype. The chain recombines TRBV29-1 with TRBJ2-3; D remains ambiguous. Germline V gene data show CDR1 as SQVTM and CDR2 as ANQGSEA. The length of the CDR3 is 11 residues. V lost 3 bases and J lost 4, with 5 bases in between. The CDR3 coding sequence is TGCAGCGTTGAGCCTTCAGATACGCAGTATTTT. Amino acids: CSVEPSDTQYF.

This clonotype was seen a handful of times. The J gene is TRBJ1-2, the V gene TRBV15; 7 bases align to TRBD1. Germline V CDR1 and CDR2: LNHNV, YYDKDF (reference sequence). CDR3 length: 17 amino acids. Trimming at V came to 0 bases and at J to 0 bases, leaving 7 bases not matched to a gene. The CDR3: CATSRDPRTGANYGYTF. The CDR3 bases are TGTGCCACCAGCAGAGATCCCCGGACAGGAGCTAACTATGGCTACACCTTC.

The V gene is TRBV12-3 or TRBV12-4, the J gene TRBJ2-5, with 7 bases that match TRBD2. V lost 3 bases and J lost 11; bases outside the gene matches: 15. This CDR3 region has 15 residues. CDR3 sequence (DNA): TGTGCCAGCAGTTTCGTCCCCGACAGAACGCGGGAGCAGTACTTC. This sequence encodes CASSFVPDRTREQYF.

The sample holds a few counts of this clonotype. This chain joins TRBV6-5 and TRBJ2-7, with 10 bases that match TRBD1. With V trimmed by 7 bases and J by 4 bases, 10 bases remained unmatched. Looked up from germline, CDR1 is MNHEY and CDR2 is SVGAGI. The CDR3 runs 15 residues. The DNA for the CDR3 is TGTGCCAGCAACCGAGGTGGGACAGGGGTTTACGAGCAGTACTTC. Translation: CASNRGGTGVYEQYF.

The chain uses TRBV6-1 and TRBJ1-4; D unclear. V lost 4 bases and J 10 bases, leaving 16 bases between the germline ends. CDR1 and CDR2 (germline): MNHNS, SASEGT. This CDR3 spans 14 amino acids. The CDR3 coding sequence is TGTGCCAGCAGTGCAACAGCCGGGCTAGGAAAACTGTTTTTT. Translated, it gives CASSATAGLGKLFF.

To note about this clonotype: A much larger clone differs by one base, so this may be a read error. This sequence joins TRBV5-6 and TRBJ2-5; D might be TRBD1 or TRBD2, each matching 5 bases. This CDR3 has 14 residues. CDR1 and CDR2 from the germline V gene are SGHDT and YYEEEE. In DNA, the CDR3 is TGTACCAGCAGCTTGGAGTCCAGGGACGAGACCCAGTACTTC. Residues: CTSSLESRDETQYF.

CDR3: CATSDPLAATDTQYF. The CDR3 region has the DNA TGTGCCACCAGTGATCCCCTAGCGGCTACAGATACGCAGTATTTT. V usage is TRBV24-1 and J usage is TRBJ2-3; the match to TRBD2 covers 7 bases. This CDR3 is built from 15 residues. The trim removed 3 bases at V and 3 bases at J, leaving 5 bases unmatched. The germline V gene encodes CDR1 KGHDR and CDR2 SFDVKD.

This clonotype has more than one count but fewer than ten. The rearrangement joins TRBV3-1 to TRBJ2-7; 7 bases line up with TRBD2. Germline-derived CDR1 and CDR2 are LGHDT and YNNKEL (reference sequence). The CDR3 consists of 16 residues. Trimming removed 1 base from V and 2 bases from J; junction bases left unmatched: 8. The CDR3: CASSQGPSGGPYEQYF. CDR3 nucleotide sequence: TGTGCCAGCAGCCAAGGTCCTAGCGGAGGACCCTACGAGCAGTACTTC.

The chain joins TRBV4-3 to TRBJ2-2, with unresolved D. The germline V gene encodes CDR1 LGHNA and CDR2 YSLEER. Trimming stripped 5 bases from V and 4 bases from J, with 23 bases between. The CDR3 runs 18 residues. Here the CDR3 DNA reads TGCGCCAGCAGCGATCCCAAGGTTGGCAGCCAGCTCACCGGGGAGCTGTTTTTT. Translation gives CASSDPKVGSQLTGELFF.

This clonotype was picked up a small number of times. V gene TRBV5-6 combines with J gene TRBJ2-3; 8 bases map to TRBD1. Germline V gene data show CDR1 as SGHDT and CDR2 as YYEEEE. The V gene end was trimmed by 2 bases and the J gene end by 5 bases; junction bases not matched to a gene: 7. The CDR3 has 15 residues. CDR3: CASSLTGGGGDTQYF. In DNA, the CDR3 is TGTGCCAGCAGCTTAACAGGGGGAGGAGGAGATACGCAGTATTTT.

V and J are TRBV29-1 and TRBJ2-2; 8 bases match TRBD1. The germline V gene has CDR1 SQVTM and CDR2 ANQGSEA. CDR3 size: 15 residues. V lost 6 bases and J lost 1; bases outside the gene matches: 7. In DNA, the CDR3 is TGCAGCGTGGGGACAGGCACTATGAACACCGGGGAGCTGTTTTTT. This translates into CSVGTGTMNTGELFF.

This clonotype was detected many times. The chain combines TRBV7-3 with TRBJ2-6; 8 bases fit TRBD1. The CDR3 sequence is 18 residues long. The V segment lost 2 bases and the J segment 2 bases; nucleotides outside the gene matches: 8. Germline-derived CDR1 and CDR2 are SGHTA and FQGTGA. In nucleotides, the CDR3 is TGTGCCAGCAGCTTATCGGCGCAGGGGGCAACTGGGGCCAACGTCCTGACTTTC. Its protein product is CASSLSAQGATGANVLTF. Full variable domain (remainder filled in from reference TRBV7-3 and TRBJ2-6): GAGVSQTPSNKVTEKGKYVELRCDPISGHTALYWYRQSLGQGPEFLIYFQGTGAADDSGLPNDRFFAVRPEGSVSTLKIQRTERGDSAVYLCASSLSAQGATGANVLTFGAGSRLTVL.

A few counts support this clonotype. CDR3 residues: CSARDSGGWQETQYF. The CDR3, as DNA: TGCAGTGCTAGAGATTCGGGGGGATGGCAAGAGACCCAGTACTTC. The chain is built from TRBV20-1 and TRBJ2-5; TRBD2 aligns across 7 bases. Germline CDR1 is DFQATT and CDR2 is SNEGSKA (reference sequence). The CDR3 length is 15 residues. The trim removed 0 bases at V and 2 bases at J, leaving 6 bases unmatched.